A single sample gave rise to the 6 T cell receptor beta chains below, sequenced in a study of blood T cell repertoires in COVID-19. The repertoire was sequenced with immunoSEQ multiplex PCR; TCRdb's copy has only in-frame clones and lacks some. The sample has around 330,000 clones, 75% to 90% seen once. The sample comprised PBMCs or T cells enriched from blood (not recorded which). The source is a man between 60 and 70 years old who had recovered from COVID-19.

V is TRBV28 and J is TRBJ1-2; unclear D gene. The germline V gene has CDR1 MDHEN and CDR2 SYDVKM. CDR3 length: 15 residues. V lost 7 bases to trimming and J lost 7 bases, with 22 bases between them. The CDR3 region is CASNPSGRIFGGYTF. CDR3 bases: TGTGCCAGCAATCCCTCCGGCAGGATATTTGGTGGCTACACCTTC.

V is TRBV5-4 and J is TRBJ2-7, with 8 bases that match TRBD2. Germline lookup yields CDR1 SGHNT and CDR2 YYREEE (reference sequence). The V segment lost 1 base and the J segment 6 bases; nucleotides outside the gene matches: 3. The CDR3 covers 13 residues. The CDR3 sequence: CASSLRGGAEQYF. Written as DNA, the CDR3 is TGTGCCAGCAGCTTGCGGGGGGGCGCCGAGCAGTACTTC.

The rearrangement joins TRBV28 to TRBJ1-2; 8 bases fit TRBD1. Germline V gene data show CDR1 as MDHEN and CDR2 as SYDVKM. V lost 6 bases and J lost 8; bases outside the gene matches: 11. The CDR3 is made up of 14 amino acids. The CDR3 protein is CASRGADRDGGYTF. For the CDR3, the DNA is TGTGCCAGCAGGGGGGCGGACAGGGATGGCGGCTACACCTTC.

This chain joins TRBV28 and TRBJ2-7; 12 bases line up with TRBD1. The CDR3 consists of 15 residues. The V gene end was trimmed by 3 bases and the J gene end by 6 bases; junction bases not matched to a gene: 6. From germline, CDR1 is MDHEN and CDR2 SYDVKM. CDR3 in DNA: TGTGCCAGCAGTTTTCCCCGGGACAGGGGGCCCGAGCAGTACTTC. The encoded protein is CASSFPRDRGPEQYF.

V is TRBV10-3 and J is TRBJ2-1; D perhaps matches TRBD2 (5 bases). V was shortened by 2 bases and J by 3 bases, with 11 bases between the two germline ends. The CDR3 is made up of 15 amino acids. Germline V lookup: CDR1 ENHRY, CDR2 SYGVKD. The CDR3 sequence is CAISERETHYNEQFF. CDR3 DNA sequence: TGTGCCATCAGTGAGAGGGAGACGCACTACAATGAGCAGTTCTTC.

The chain uses TRBV18 and TRBJ1-5; TRBD1 matches at 10 bases. The CDR3 extends over 14 amino acids. V gave up 5 bases and J gave up 11 bases; unmatched junction bases: 9. Germline CDR1 reads KGHSH; CDR2 reads LQKENI. CDR3 in amino acids: CASSATGGREAQHF. The CDR3 DNA follows: TGTGCCAGCTCAGCGACAGGGGGCCGGGAGGCCCAGCATTTT. Together with reference TRBV18 and TRBJ1-5, the CDR3 gives the full variable domain: NAGVMQNPRHLVRRRGQEARLRCSPMKGHSHVYWYRQLPEEGLKFMVYLQKENIIDESGMPKERFSAEFPKEGPSILRIQQVVRGDSAAYFCASSATGGREAQHFGDGTRLSIL.